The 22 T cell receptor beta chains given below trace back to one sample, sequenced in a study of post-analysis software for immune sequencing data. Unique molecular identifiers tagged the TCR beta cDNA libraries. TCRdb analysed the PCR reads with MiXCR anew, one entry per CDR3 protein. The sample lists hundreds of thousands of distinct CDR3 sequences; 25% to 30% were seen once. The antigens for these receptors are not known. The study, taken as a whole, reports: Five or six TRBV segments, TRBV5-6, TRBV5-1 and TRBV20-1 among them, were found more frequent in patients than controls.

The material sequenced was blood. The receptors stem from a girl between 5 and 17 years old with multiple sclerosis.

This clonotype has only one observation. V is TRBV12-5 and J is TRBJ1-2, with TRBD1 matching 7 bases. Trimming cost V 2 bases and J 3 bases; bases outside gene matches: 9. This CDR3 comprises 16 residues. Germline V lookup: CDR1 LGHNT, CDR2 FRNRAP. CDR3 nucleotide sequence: TGTGCTAGTGGTTTGCAACAGGGGCTCGTAGACTATGGCTACACCTTC. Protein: CASGLQQGLVDYGYTF.

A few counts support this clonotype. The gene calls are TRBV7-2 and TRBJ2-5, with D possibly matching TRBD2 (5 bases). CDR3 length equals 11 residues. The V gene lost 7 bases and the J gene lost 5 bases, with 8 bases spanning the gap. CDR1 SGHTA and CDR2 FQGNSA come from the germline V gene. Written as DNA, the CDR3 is TGTGCCAGCACGGGGTGGGAGACCCAGTACTTC. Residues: CASTGWETQYF.

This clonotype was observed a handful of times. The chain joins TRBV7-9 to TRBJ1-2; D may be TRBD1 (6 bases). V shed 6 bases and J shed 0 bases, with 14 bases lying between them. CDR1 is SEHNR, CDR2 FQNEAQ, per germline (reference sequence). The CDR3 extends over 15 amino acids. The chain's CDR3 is CASRDYRVSNYGYTF. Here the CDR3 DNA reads TGTGCCAGCAGGGATTACAGGGTGTCTAACTATGGCTACACCTTC.

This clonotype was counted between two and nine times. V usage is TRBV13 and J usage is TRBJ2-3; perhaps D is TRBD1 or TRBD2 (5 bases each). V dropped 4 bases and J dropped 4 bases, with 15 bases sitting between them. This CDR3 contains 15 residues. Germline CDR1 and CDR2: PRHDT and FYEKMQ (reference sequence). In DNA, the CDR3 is TGTGCCAGCAGCTACTGGGACCGAGGGTCAGATACGCAGTATTTT. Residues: CASSYWDRGSDTQYF.

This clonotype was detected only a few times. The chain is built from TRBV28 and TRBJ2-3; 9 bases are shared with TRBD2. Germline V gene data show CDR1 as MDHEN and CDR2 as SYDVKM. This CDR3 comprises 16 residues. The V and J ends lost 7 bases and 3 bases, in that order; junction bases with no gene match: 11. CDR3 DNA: TGTGCCAGCACCACTTCGGGGCTAGCGGGAACAGATACGCAGTATTTT. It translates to CASTTSGLAGTDTQYF.

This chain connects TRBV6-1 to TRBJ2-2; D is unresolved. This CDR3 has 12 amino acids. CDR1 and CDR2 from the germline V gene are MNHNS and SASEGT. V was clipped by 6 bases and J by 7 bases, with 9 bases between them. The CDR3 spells CASRRTIGELFF. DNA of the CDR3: TGTGCCAGCAGACGCACAATCGGGGAGCTGTTTTTT.

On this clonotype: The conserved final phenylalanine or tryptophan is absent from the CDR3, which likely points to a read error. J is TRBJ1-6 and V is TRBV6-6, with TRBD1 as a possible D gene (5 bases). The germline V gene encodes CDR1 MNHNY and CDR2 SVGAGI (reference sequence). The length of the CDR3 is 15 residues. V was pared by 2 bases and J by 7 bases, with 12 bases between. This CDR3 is CASSYGGVGNSPLHV. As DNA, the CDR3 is TGTGCCAGCAGTTACGGAGGGGTAGGGAATTCACCCCTCCACGTT.

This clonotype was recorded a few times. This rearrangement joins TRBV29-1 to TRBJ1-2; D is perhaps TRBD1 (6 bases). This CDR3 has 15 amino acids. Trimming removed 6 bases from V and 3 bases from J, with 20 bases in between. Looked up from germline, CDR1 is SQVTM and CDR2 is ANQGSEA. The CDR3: CSVAPRQGPDYGYTF. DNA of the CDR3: TGCAGCGTGGCCCCCCGGCAGGGGCCCGACTATGGCTACACCTTC. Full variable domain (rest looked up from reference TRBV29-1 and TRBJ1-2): SAVISQKPSRDICQRGTSLTIQCQVDSQVTMMFWYRQQPGQSLTLIATANQGSEATYESGFVIDKFPISRPNLTFSTLTVSNMSPEDSSIYLCSVAPRQGPDYGYTFGSGTRLTVV.

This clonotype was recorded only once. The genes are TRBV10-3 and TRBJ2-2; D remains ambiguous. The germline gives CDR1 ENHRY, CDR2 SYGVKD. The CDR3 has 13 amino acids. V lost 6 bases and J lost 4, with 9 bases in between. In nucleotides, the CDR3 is TGTGCCATCAGCCCCACAGCCACCGGGGAGCTGTTTTTT. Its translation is CAISPTATGELFF.

DNA of the CDR3: TGCGCCAGCAGCCAACGGAGTAGGGACTTCAACCAAGAGACCCAGTACTTC. Protein product: CASSQRSRDFNQETQYF. This chain uses TRBV5-1 with TRBJ2-5, with D possibly being TRBD2 (6 bases). This CDR3 is built from 17 residues. Germline V CDR1 and CDR2: SGHRS, YFSETQ. V dropped 4 bases and J dropped 0 bases, with 19 bases sitting between them.

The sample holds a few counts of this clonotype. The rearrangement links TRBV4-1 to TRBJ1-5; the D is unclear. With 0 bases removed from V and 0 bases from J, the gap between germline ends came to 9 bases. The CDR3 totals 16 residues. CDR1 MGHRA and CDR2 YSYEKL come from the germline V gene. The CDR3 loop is CASSQDPEGSNQPQHF. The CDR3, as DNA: TGCGCCAGCAGCCAAGATCCCGAGGGTAGCAATCAGCCCCAGCATTTT.

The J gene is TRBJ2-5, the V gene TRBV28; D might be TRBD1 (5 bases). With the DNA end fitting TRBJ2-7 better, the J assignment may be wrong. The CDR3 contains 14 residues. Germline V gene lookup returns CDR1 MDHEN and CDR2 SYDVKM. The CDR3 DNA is TGTGCCAGCAATCCCAACTATGACAGCCACGAGCAGTACTTC. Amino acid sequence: CASNPNYDSHEQYF.

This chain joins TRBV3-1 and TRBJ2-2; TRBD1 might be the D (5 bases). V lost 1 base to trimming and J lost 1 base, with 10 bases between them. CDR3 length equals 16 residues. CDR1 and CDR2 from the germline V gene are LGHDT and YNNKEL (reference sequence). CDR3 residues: CASSQAQGKNTGELFF. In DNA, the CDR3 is TGTGCCAGCAGCCAAGCGCAGGGAAAGAACACCGGGGAGCTGTTTTTT.

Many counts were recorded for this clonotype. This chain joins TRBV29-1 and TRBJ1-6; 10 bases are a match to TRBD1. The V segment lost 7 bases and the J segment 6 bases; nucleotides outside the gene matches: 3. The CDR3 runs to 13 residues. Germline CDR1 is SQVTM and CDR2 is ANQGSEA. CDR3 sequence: CSAGQGGNSPLHF. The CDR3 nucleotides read TGCAGCGCTGGACAGGGGGGTAATTCACCCCTCCACTTT.

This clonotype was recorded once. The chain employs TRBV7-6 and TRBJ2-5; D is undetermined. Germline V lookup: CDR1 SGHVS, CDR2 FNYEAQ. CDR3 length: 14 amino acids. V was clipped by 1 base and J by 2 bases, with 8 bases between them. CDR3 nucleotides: TGTGCCAGCAGCTTAGGTCACGGGCAAGAGACCCAGTACTTC. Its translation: CASSLGHGQETQYF.

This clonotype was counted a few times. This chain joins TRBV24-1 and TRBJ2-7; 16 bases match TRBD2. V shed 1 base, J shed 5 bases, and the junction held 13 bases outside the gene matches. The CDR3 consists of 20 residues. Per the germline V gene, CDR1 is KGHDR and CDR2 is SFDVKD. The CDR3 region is CATSDLSVGTSGRAFHEQYF. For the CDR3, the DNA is TGTGCCACCAGTGATTTAAGTGTCGGGACTAGCGGGAGGGCCTTCCACGAGCAGTACTTC.

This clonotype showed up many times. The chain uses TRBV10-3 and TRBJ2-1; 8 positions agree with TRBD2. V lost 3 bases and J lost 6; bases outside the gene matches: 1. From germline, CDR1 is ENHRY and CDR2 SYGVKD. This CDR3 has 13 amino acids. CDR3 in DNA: TGTGCCATCAGTGAAGGACTAGCCAATGAGCAGTTCTTC. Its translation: CAISEGLANEQFF.

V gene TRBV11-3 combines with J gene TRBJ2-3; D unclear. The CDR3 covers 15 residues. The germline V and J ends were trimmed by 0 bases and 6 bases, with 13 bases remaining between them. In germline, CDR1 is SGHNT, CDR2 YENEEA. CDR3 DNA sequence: TGTGCCAGCAGCTTAGATCGGAAGGGCGCCGATACGCAGTATTTT. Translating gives CASSLDRKGADTQYF.

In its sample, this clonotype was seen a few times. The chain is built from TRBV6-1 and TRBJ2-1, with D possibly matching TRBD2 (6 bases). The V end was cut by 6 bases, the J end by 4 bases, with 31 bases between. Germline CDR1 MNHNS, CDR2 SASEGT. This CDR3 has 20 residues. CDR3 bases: TGTGCCAGCAGCCCTGGGGCAGCGCTTGGGGGTAGCGGATATTACAATGAGCAGTTCTTC. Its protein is CASSPGAALGGSGYYNEQFF.

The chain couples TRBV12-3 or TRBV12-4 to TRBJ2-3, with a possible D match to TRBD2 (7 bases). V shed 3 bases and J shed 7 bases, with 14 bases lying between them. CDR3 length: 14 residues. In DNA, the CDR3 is TGTGCCAGCAGTTTTAGGGGGAGGGGATATACGCAGTATTTT. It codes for CASSFRGRGYTQYF.

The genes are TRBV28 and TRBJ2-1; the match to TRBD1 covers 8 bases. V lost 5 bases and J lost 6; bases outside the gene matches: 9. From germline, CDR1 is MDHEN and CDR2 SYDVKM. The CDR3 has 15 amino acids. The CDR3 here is CASSPSDREVNEQFF. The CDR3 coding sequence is TGTGCCAGCAGTCCGTCGGACAGGGAGGTCAATGAGCAGTTCTTC.

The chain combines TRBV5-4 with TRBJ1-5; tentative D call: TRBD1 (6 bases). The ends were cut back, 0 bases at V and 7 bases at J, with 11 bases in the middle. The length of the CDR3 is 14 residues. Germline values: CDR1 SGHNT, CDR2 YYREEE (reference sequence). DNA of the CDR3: TGTGCCAGCAGCTTGGGGGGGGCGGGCCAGCCCCAGCATTTT. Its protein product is CASSLGGAGQPQHF.